The 9 T cell receptor beta chains below come from one sample, sequenced in a study of blood T cell repertoires in COVID-19. The method was immunoSEQ multiplex PCR; TCRdb's version includes in-frame clones alone and lacks a portion of them. The sample lists some 330,000 clones, 83% occurring once. Sequencing input: PBMCs or T cells enriched from blood (not recorded which). These receptors were taken from a woman aged 45-59 years who had recovered from COVID-19.

The chain has TRBV6-2 or TRBV6-3 and TRBJ1-1; weak D call: TRBD1 (6 bases). Trimming took off 2 bases at V and 3 bases at J, with 7 bases between the two ends. The CDR3 runs to 13 residues. Germline loops: CDR1 MNHEY, CDR2 SVGEGT. As DNA, the CDR3 is TGTGCCAGCAGTTACGCAGGGGACACTGAAGCTTTCTTT. Amino acids: CASSYAGDTEAFF.

This clone showed up just once. The rearrangement uses TRBV6-1 and TRBJ1-5, with a tentative D call TRBD1 (5 bases). The V end was cut by 2 bases, the J end by 6 bases, with 14 bases between. CDR3 length: 15 residues. The germline V gene encodes CDR1 MNHNS and CDR2 SASEGT. The CDR3 bases are TGTGCCAGCAGTGAACGTCCGGCCGGGGGTCAGCCCCAGCATTTT. Translated, it gives CASSERPAGGQPQHF.

The rearrangement uses TRBV29-1 and TRBJ1-1; a possible D gene is TRBD1 (6 bases). Germline CDR1 and CDR2: SQVTM and ANQGSEA. V lost 0 bases and J lost 5, with 16 bases in between. The CDR3 covers 15 residues. CDR3 amino acids: CSVEDLGHRETEAFF. In nucleotides, the CDR3 is TGCAGCGTTGAAGATCTAGGGCACAGGGAGACTGAAGCTTTCTTT.

This clone turned up a few times. The chain combines TRBV30 with TRBJ1-4, with 7 bases identical to TRBD1. This CDR3 is built from 16 residues. The germline CDR1 and CDR2 sequences are GTSNPN and SVGIG (reference sequence). The junction had 9 bases not matched to a gene; V was cut back by 5 bases and J by 0 bases. CDR3: CAWRPGQLTTNEKLFF. The CDR3 region has the DNA TGTGCCTGGCGACCGGGACAGCTTACAACTAATGAAAAACTGTTTTTT.

V and J are TRBV5-1 and TRBJ1-1; possibly TRBD1 for D (6 bases). The CDR3 has 14 residues. Trimming left V 0 bases short and J 4 bases short, with 10 bases between. Germline V lookup: CDR1 SGHRS, CDR2 YFSETQ. The chain's CDR3 is CASSLVQGSTEAFF. The CDR3 region has the DNA TGCGCCAGCAGCTTGGTACAGGGATCCACTGAAGCTTTCTTT.

This chain uses TRBV11-2 with TRBJ2-1; 9 nucleotides match TRBD2. Per germline, CDR1 SGHAT and CDR2 FQNNGV. This CDR3 region has 20 residues. Losses at the gene ends were 0 bases for V and 0 bases for J; bases not matched to a gene: 12. The CDR3, as DNA: TGTGCCAGCAGCTTAGATGGTCGTTGGGCTAGCGGGAACTCCTACAATGAGCAGTTCTTC. This translates into CASSLDGRWASGNSYNEQFF.

The chain joins TRBV2 to TRBJ1-4; 9 bases fit TRBD1. The CDR3 is 14 amino acids. Trimming removed 4 bases from V and 7 bases from J; junction bases left unmatched: 4. Germline V gene lookup returns CDR1 SNHLY and CDR2 FYNNEI. The CDR3, as DNA: TGTGCCAGCAGTGGCGGGACAGGGATTGAAAAACTGTTTTTT. Its protein product is CASSGGTGIEKLFF.

The CDR3, as DNA: TGCGCCAGCAGCTCGACCCCGAGGGGGGAAAAACTGTTTTTT. Translation: CASSSTPRGEKLFF. This chain uses TRBV5-1 with TRBJ1-4; perhaps TRBD1 as D (6 bases). The germline V and J ends were trimmed by 3 bases and 8 bases, with 14 bases remaining between them. This CDR3 has 14 amino acids. Germline V gene lookup returns CDR1 SGHRS and CDR2 YFSETQ.

The rearrangement links TRBV9 to TRBJ1-5, with a weak D call TRBD1 (6 bases). CDR1 SGDLS and CDR2 YYNGEE come from the germline V gene. CDR3 length equals 15 residues. V was clipped by 0 bases and J by 3 bases, with 10 bases between them. The CDR3 sequence is CASSVAGDTNQPQHF. The CDR3 coding sequence is TGTGCCAGCAGCGTAGCAGGGGATACCAATCAGCCCCAGCATTTT.